The rows below give T cell receptor beta chains drawn from one sample of a study of technical replicates of blood from a few donors. Only in-frame clones appear in the TCRdb table, and some are missing; sequencing was by immunoSEQ multiplex PCR. The sample holds tens of thousands of clones; 92% are singletons and the top ten take approximately 0.37%. What was sequenced was T cells isolated from PBMCs. These receptors originate from a human donor in good health. Both conserved end residues are part of each CDR3. D genes are given only for firm matches. Clone size is shown for a subset of rows, as once, few, many or a class of expanded clone.

V	size	D	J	DNA	CDR3
TRBV4-3	-	-	TRBJ2-7	TGCGCCAGCAGCCTTCTCCCGACAGGAGAAGCCTACGAGCAGTACTTC	CASSLLPTGEAYEQYF
TRBV5-4	-	-	TRBJ1-1	TGTGCCAGCAGCCCCTATTACTCAGGGACAACTGAAGCTTTCTTT	CASSPYYSGTTEAFF
TRBV7-9	-	TRBD2	TRBJ2-7	TGTGCCAGCAGCTCGACTAGCGGGAGCCTCTACGAGCAGTACTTC	CASSSTSGSLYEQYF
TRBV7-3	-	TRBD1	TRBJ1-2	TGTGCCAGCAGCTTAGAGCAGGGGGGCAACTATGGCTACACCTTC	CASSLEQGGNYGYTF
TRBV5-1	-	TRBD1	TRBJ1-2	TGCGCCAGCAGCTTGAGGACAGGGGATTTTGGTGGCTACACCTTC	CASSLRTGDFGGYTF
TRBV10-3	once	-	TRBJ1-5	TGTGCCATCAGTGACTGGTGGACTTCCAGGGGTCAGCCCCAGCATTTT	CAISDWWTSRGQPQHF
TRBV4-1	once	-	TRBJ1-5	TGCGCCAGCAGCCAACCCCTCAGGGGTAGCAATCAGCCCCAGCATTTT	CASSQPLRGSNQPQHF
TRBV4-1	once	-	TRBJ2-7	TGCGCCAGCAGCCAAGTTATCAGATCCTACGAGCAGTACTTC	CASSQVIRSYEQYF
TRBV6-5	-	TRBD2	TRBJ2-7	TGTGCCAGCAGAAGGGGAGGGAGCTCCTACGAGCAGTACTTC	CASRRGGSSYEQYF
TRBV6-5	-	TRBD1	TRBJ1-2	TGTGCCAGCAGTTGGGACAGGGAGCGTGGCTACACCTTC	CASSWDRERGYTF
TRBV28	-	-	TRBJ1-5	TGTGCCAGCGGCTCCGGGGGACGGCCCCAGCATTTT	CASGSGGRPQHF
TRBV5-1	once	TRBD2	TRBJ2-5	TGCGCCAGCAGCTTGGGGGGCCGTACTAGCGGGAAGAAAGAGACCCAGTACTTC	CASSLGGRTSGKKETQYF
TRBV7-2	-	TRBD1	TRBJ1-1	TGTGCCAGCAGCCACAGGAGCTTGAGACAGGGTGGCGCTTTCTTT	CASSHRSLRQGGAFF
TRBV4-1	-	-	TRBJ1-5	TGCGCCAGCAAAATTCCAGGCAGCAATCAGCCCCAGCATTTT	CASKIPGSNQPQHF
TRBV28	medium-sized	-	TRBJ1-5	TGTGCCAGCAGTTTATTACAGGGTGGCAATCAGCCCCAGCATTTT	CASSLLQGGNQPQHF
TRBV5-4	-	-	TRBJ1-1	TGTGCCAGCAGCGCCACAGGGAACACTGAAGCTTTCTTT	CASSATGNTEAFF
TRBV4-1	-	-	TRBJ1-1	TGCGCCAGCAGCCCTAGAGGTCTGGAGAACACTGAAGCTTTCTTT	CASSPRGLENTEAFF
TRBV28	-	TRBD2	TRBJ2-4	TGTGCCAGCAGTTTGCTAGCGGGAGGATCTGGTAACATTCAGTACTTC	CASSLLAGGSGNIQYF
TRBV9	-	-	TRBJ1-2	TGTGCCAGCAGCGTAGGACAGGTCTCGTATGGCTACACCTTC	CASSVGQVSYGYTF
TRBV2	-	TRBD2	TRBJ2-1	TGTGCCAGCAACGGACTAGCGGGAGGTTTTGAGCAGTTCTTC	CASNGLAGGFEQFF
TRBV28	-	-	TRBJ2-5	TGTGCCAGCAGTCCGACAGCGCTTAGGGAGACCCAGTACTTC	CASSPTALRETQYF
TRBV4-2	-	TRBD2	TRBJ2-1	TGTGCCAGCAGCCAGCAGCGGGACTTTTACAATGAGCAGTTCTTC	CASSQQRDFYNEQFF
TRBV28	-	TRBD2	TRBJ2-1	TGTGCCAGCAGTTTGCGTAGCGGGCCCGGGGGGGCCAATGAGCAGTTCTTC	CASSLRSGPGGANEQFF
TRBV11-2	-	-	TRBJ2-1	TGTGCCAGCAGCTTAGATCCCGGGAGCGGTGAGCAGTTCTTC	CASSLDPGSGEQFF
TRBV7-2	once	-	TRBJ2-3	TGTGCCAGCAGCTTACATGGGAGTGAGGGGGAATTCCCAGATACGCAGTATTTT	CASSLHGSEGEFPDTQYF
TRBV6-5	-	-	TRBJ1-2	TGTGCCAGCAGTTACTCTGAAGGGGTCTATGGCTACACCTTC	CASSYSEGVYGYTF
TRBV4-3	-	-	TRBJ2-1	TGCGCCAGCAGCCAAACTCTCTCCTACAATGAGCAGTTCTTC	CASSQTLSYNEQFF
TRBV7-9	-	-	TRBJ2-6	TGTGCCAGCAGCTTAGGGGGCACTGGGGCCAACGTCCTGACTTTC	CASSLGGTGANVLTF
TRBV5-1	-	-	TRBJ2-1	TGCGCCAGCAGCGCCTCGGTGGCCTACAATGAGCAGTTCTTC	CASSASVAYNEQFF
TRBV5-1	-	TRBD1	TRBJ2-5	TGCGCCAGCAGCCCAAGTATCAACAGGGGTGCCCAAGAGACCCAGTACTTC	CASSPSINRGAQETQYF
TRBV5-1	-	TRBD1	TRBJ1-5	TGCGCCAGCAGACTTGGGACAGGGGGCGATCAGCCCCAGCATTTT	CASRLGTGGDQPQHF
TRBV9	-	-	TRBJ1-4	TGTGCCAGCAGCGTAGAGCTAAATGAAAAACTGTTTTTT	CASSVELNEKLFF
TRBV6-6	-	TRBD1	TRBJ1-5	TGTGCCAGCACCCAGGGACAGGGATACAATCAGCCCCAGCATTTT	CASTQGQGYNQPQHF
TRBV7-9	once	TRBD1	TRBJ2-5	TGTGCCAGCAGCCCCCCCCTTGGACAGGAGGTAGAGACCCAGTACTTC	CASSPPLGQEVETQYF
TRBV30	-	-	TRBJ1-1	TGTGCCTGGACGTTCACAGGGAACACTGAAGCTTTCTTT	CAWTFTGNTEAFF
TRBV10-3	-	-	TRBJ2-1	TGTGCCATCAGTGAACAGAACAATGAGCAGTTCTTC	CAISEQNNEQFF
TRBV27	few	-	TRBJ2-2	TGTGCCAGCAGGGCAAACGGGGAGCTGTTTTTT	CASRANGELFF
TRBV10-1	-	TRBD1	TRBJ2-7	TGCGCCAGCAGTCCCAGTTTCGACAGGGCGGTCGAGCAGTACTTC	CASSPSFDRAVEQYF
TRBV5-1	once	-	TRBJ1-4	TGCGCCAGCAGCTTGTCAGCGGGGACTAATGAAAAACTGTTTTTT	CASSLSAGTNEKLFF
TRBV6-4	once	TRBD2	TRBJ2-3	TGTGCCAGCAGTGCGGGGGGGTACACAGATACGCAGTATTTT	CASSAGGYTDTQYF
TRBV9	-	TRBD1	TRBJ1-5	TGTGCCAGCAGCGTCGGAGACAGGGACAATCAGCCCCAGCATTTT	CASSVGDRDNQPQHF
TRBV11-2	-	-	TRBJ2-1	TGTGCCAGCAGCTTCTACCCGGGAGTGGCCTACAATGAGCAGTTCTTC	CASSFYPGVAYNEQFF
TRBV2	-	TRBD1	TRBJ1-2	TGTGCCAGCAGTGACCGGGACAGGGGAACCTATGGCTACACCTTC	CASSDRDRGTYGYTF
TRBV19	-	-	TRBJ2-1	TGTGCCGTGGCACCCGTCGCGGAATACAATGAGCAGTTCTTC	CAVAPVAEYNEQFF
TRBV2	-	-	TRBJ2-1	TGTGCCAGCTTGGCTGAATACAATGAGCAGTTCTTC	CASLAEYNEQFF
TRBV4-1	-	TRBD1	TRBJ2-6	TGCGCCAGCAGCAACCGGGACAGGCTGGCCGGGGCCAACGTCCTGACTTTC	CASSNRDRLAGANVLTF
TRBV11-3	-	-	TRBJ1-1	TGTGCCAGCAGCTCGAGAGGCCTAAACACTGAAGCTTTCTTT	CASSSRGLNTEAFF
TRBV18	-	TRBD2	TRBJ2-7	TGTGCCAGCTCACCGCGGGGGGAGTTGGACTACGTGCAGTACTTC	CASSPRGELDYVQYF
TRBV5-1	-	TRBD2	TRBJ2-3	TGCGCCAGCAGCCCCGGACTAGCGGGAGGGCTTTCGGGCACAGATACGCAGTATTTT	CASSPGLAGGLSGTDTQYF
TRBV13	once	TRBD1	TRBJ2-5	TGTGCCAGCAGCTTAGGTGTGGGGACAGAATACCAAGAGACCCAGTACTTC	CASSLGVGTEYQETQYF
TRBV27	-	-	TRBJ1-1	TGTGCCAGCAGTTTAGGGCAGCTCACTGAAGCTTTCTTT	CASSLGQLTEAFF
TRBV19	-	-	TRBJ2-7	TGTGCCAGTAGTATGGTACAGGGTGGGGTCTACGAGCAGTACTTC	CASSMVQGGVYEQYF
TRBV27	-	-	TRBJ1-2	TGTGCCAGCAGTTTATCCAGTGATTATGGCTACACCTTC	CASSLSSDYGYTF
TRBV7-9	-	TRBD1	TRBJ1-1	TGTGCCAGCAGCCTATTAGCTCGCGGACAGGGGGATTATGGTACTGAAGCTTTCTTT	CASSLLARGQGDYGTEAFF
TRBV28	-	TRBD1	TRBJ1-5	TGTGCCAGCAGTTTATGGGGACAGGGTGGGCAGCCCCAGCATTTT	CASSLWGQGGQPQHF
TRBV7-3	-	-	TRBJ2-3	TGTGCCAGCAGCTCGGGGTGGGGAGGAATCACAGATACGCAGTATTTT	CASSSGWGGITDTQYF
TRBV19	-	-	TRBJ1-5	TGTGCCAGTAGACCCCCTCTACAGTATAGCAATCAGCCCCAGCATTTT	CASRPPLQYSNQPQHF
TRBV9	-	-	TRBJ2-5	TGTGCCAGCAGCGTAGAGGGGTGGGTATACGAGACCCAGTACTTC	CASSVEGWVYETQYF
TRBV18	-	TRBD2	TRBJ2-5	TGTGCCAGCTCGTGGACTAGCGGGAGTATTAAAGAGACCCAGTACTTC	CASSWTSGSIKETQYF